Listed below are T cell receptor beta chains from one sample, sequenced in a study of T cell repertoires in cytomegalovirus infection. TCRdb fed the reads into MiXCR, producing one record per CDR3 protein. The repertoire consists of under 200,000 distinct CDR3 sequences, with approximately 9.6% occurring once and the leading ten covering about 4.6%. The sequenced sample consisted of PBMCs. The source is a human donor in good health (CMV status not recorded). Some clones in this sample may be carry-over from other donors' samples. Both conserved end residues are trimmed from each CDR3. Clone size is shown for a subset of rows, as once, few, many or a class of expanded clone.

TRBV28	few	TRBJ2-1	ASGNGRFYNEQF
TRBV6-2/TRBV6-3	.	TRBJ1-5	ASSYSGGNQPQH
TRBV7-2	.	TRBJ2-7	ASSLAQDATYEQY
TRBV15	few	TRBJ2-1	ATSREYGTPSYNEQF
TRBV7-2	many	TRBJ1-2	ASSYPLGRRGYT
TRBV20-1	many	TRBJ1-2	SARVGRSYGYT
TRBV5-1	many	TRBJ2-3	ASSPNWADTQY
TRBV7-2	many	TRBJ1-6	ASSLDLSSPLH
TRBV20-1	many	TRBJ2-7	SAILLPGLAGEQY
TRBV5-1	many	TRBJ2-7	ASSLGKGTTYEQY
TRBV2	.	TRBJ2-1	ASSGRGEQF
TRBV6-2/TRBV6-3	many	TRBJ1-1	ASSYLGTGIPEAF
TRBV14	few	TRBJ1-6	ASSQSTGNNSPLH
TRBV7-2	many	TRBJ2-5	ASSLAGIRETQY
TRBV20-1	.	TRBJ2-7	SARPPVSYEQY
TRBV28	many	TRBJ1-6	ASTEYNSPLH
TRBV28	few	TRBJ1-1	ASSPPTGRMNTEAF
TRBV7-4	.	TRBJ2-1	ASSLRGRTQDEQF
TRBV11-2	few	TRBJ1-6	ASSSRGDYNSPLH
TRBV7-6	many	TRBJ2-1	ASSPRTSGSYNEQF
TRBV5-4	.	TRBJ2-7	ASSYDRARYEQY
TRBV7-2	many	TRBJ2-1	ASSLVGGRGPNEQF
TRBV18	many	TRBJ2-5	ASSTDHQETQY
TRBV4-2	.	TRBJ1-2	ASSLGDSANYGYT
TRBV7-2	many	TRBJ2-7	ASSLKPGIYEQY
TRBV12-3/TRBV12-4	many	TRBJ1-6	ASSPGQGNNNSPLH
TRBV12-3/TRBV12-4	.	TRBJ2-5	ASSSTGGAETQN
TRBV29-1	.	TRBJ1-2	SVGQGQGDYGYT
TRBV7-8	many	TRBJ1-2	ASSPGEVDYGYT
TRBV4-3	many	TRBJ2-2	ASSHGRTGGTGELF
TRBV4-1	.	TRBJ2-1	ASSHDSKGGQF
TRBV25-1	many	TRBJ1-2	ASSEYRGQGYGYT
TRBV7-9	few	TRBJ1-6	ASSWQNSPLH
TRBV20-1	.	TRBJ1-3	SARDGPGSGNTIY
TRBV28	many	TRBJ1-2	ASSLLGQGFYGYT
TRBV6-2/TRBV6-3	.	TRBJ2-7	ASRPAFACTSYEQY
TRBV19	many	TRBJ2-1	ASSTDATIYNEQF
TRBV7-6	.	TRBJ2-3	ASSSDGRGGDTQY
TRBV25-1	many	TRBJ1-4	ASSPRTGVEKLF
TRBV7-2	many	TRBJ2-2	ASSFADRDTGELF
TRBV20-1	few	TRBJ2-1	SARAGGTYNEQF
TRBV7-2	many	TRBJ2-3	ASSLLAGALGGTQY
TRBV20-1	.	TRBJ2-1	SARTNNEQF